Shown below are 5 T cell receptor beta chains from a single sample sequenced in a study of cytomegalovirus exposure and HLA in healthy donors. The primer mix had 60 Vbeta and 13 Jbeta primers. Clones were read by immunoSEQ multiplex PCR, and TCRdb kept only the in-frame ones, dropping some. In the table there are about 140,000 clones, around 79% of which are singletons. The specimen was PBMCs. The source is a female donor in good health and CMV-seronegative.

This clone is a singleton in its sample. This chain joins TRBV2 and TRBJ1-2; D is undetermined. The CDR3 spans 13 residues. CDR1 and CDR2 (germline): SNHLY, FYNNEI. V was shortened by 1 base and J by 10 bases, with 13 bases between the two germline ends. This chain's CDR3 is CASSEVSVGLYTF. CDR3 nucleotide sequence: TGTGCCAGCAGTGAAGTCTCAGTGGGCCTCTACACCTTC.

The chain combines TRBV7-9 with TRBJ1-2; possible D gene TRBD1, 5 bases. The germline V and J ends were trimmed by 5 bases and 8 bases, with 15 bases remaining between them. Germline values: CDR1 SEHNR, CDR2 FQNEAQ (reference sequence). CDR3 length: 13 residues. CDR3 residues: CASSEGRGSGYTF. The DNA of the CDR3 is TGTGCCAGCAGCGAGGGGCGGGGCAGCGGCTACACCTTC.

The CDR3 DNA follows: TGTGCCAGCAGTTTTTCCCCCCGAGCCTATGGCTACACCTTC. This sequence encodes CASSFSPRAYGYTF. V gene TRBV27 combines with J gene TRBJ1-2; D unresolved. CDR3 length: 14 residues. Trimming took off 3 bases at V and 4 bases at J, with 12 bases between the two ends. Germline lookup yields CDR1 MNHEY and CDR2 SMNVEV (reference sequence).

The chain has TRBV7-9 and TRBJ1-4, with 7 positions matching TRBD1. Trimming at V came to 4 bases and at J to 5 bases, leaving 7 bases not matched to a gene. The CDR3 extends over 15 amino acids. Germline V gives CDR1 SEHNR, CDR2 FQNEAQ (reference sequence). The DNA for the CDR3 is TGTGCCAGCAGCTCTCCGACAGGGCCGAATGAAAAACTGTTTTTT. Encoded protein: CASSSPTGPNEKLFF.

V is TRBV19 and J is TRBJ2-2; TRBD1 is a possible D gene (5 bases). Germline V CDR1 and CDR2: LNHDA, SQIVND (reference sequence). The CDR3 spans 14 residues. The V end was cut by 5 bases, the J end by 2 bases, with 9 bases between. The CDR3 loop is CASSPRENTGELFF. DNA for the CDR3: TGTGCCAGTAGTCCCAGGGAAAACACCGGGGAGCTGTTTTTT.